The 20 T cell receptor beta chains presented below share a single source sample, sequenced in a study of CD8+ T cells in alopecia areata. Once RNA had been extracted, it was reverse transcribed into cDNA to act as the sequencing template. Sequencing used immunoSEQ multiplex PCR; TCRdb keeps in-frame clones, though not all of them. The data show over 90,000 clones, roughly half seen once. Sequenced: CD4+ T cells sorted from blood. The receptor source for this set is a human donor in good health.

In this sample, this clone turned up once. CDR3 sequence reads: CASSLLLETQYF. The CDR3 DNA sequence: TGTGCCAGCAGCTTATTGTTGGAGACCCAGTACTTC. The chain recombines TRBV7-2 with TRBJ2-5; D is unresolved. Deletions cut 2 bases from V and 5 bases from J, with 6 bases between. CDR3 size: 12 residues. Germline-derived CDR1 and CDR2 are SGHTA and FQGNSA.

The chain uses TRBV9 and TRBJ1-1; 7 nucleotides agree with TRBD1. The CDR3 runs 15 residues. J gave up 0 bases and V 1 base, and 3 bases lay outside the gene matches. The germline gives CDR1 SGDLS, CDR2 YYNGEE. The CDR3 DNA follows: TGTGCCAGCAGCGTACGGGGACAGCTGAACACTGAAGCTTTCTTT. Its protein is CASSVRGQLNTEAFF.

The chain carries TRBV2 and TRBJ1-1; possible D gene TRBD1, 5 bases. The CDR3 loop spans 18 amino acids. V shed 2 bases and J shed 2 bases, with 21 bases lying between them. The germline CDR1 and CDR2 sequences are SNHLY and FYNNEI. In DNA form, the CDR3 reads TGTGCCAGCAGTGAAATGTTCCGGGCCAGGGCACTAAACACTGAAGCTTTCTTT. Amino acids: CASSEMFRARALNTEAFF.

This clone was picked up a small number of times. The V gene is TRBV6-1, the J gene TRBJ1-2, with D tentatively TRBD1 (5 bases). Trimming took off 7 bases at V and 4 bases at J, with 7 bases between the two ends. This CDR3 comprises 11 residues. Germline V gene lookup returns CDR1 MNHNS and CDR2 SASEGT. CDR3 nucleotide sequence: TGTGCCAGCACACAGGCCTATGGCTACACCTTC. It yields the protein CASTQAYGYTF.

The chain is built from TRBV30 and TRBJ1-2; unclear D gene. Germline V CDR1 and CDR2: GTSNPN, SVGIG (reference sequence). CDR3 size: 15 residues. The CDR3 coding sequence is TGTGCTCGCAGAGGAGGCGGTGCGGCTAACTATGGCTACACCTTC. This encodes CARRGGGAANYGYTF.

The chain uses TRBV11-2 and TRBJ1-4; D is possibly TRBD1 (5 bases). Trimming cost V 8 bases and J 3 bases, with 13 bases left between them. This CDR3 contains 14 residues. Looked up from germline, CDR1 is SGHAT and CDR2 is FQNNGV. Here the CDR3 DNA reads TGTGCCAGCCAAAGGGGTAGCTCTAATGAAAAACTGTTTTTT. It yields the protein CASQRGSSNEKLFF.

This clone was detected a few times. The chain couples TRBV30 to TRBJ1-6; D possibly corresponds to TRBD1 (5 bases). Germline loops: CDR1 GTSNPN, CDR2 SVGIG (reference sequence). Trimming removed 6 bases at V and 0 bases at J, with 12 bases between. The length of the CDR3 is 15 residues. In nucleotides, the CDR3 is TGTGCCTGCTGGGGACGGTTCTCCTATAATTCACCCCTCCACTTT. Translation: CACWGRFSYNSPLHF.

The CDR3 sequence: CASSTGRDGANVLTF. The CDR3 DNA reads TGTGCCAGCAGCACTGGGAGGGATGGGGCCAACGTCCTGACTTTC. This rearrangement joins TRBV4-2 to TRBJ2-6; 7 bases match TRBD2. V lost 5 bases, J lost 3 bases, and 4 bases stayed unmatched. This CDR3 comprises 15 residues. Per the germline V gene, CDR1 is LGHNA and CDR2 is YNFKEQ.

The chain is built from TRBV28 and TRBJ2-7; no clear D. Germline values: CDR1 MDHEN, CDR2 SYDVKM. The CDR3 is 13 amino acids. Deletions cut 5 bases from V and 3 bases from J, with 11 bases between. CDR3 residues: CASSLDTDYEQYF. DNA for the CDR3: TGTGCCAGCAGTCTAGACACCGACTACGAGCAGTACTTC.

The chain links TRBV18 to TRBJ1-1; 10 bases are shared with TRBD1. Losses at the gene ends were 4 bases for V and 1 base for J; bases not matched to a gene: 0. The CDR3 has 14 residues. The germline CDR1 and CDR2 sequences are KGHSH and LQKENI. CDR3 region: CASSRDRGNTEAFF. DNA of the CDR3: TGTGCCAGCTCACGGGACAGGGGGAACACTGAAGCTTTCTTT.

Ten or more counts support this clone. This chain joins TRBV7-2 and TRBJ2-7; D uncertain. Per germline, CDR1 SGHTA and CDR2 FQGNSA. V was pared by 1 base and J by 2 bases, with 6 bases between. The CDR3 spans 13 residues. The CDR3 DNA is TGTGCCAGCAGCTTAGTGGGCCCCTACGAGCAGTACTTC. Its translation is CASSLVGPYEQYF.

The chain uses TRBV30 and TRBJ1-2, with no clear D. The CDR3 loop spans 13 amino acids. Germline-derived CDR1 and CDR2 are GTSNPN and SVGIG (reference sequence). Trimming pared 0 bases from V and 7 bases from J, leaving 12 bases between. Written as DNA, the CDR3 is TGTGCCTGGAGTGTATTCGGGCAGTCTGGCTACACCTTC. Its translation: CAWSVFGQSGYTF. Full variable domain (remainder filled in from reference TRBV30 and TRBJ1-2): SQTIHQWPATLVQPVGSPLSLECTVEGTSNPNLYWYRQAAGRGLQLLFYSVGIGQISSEVPQNLSASRPQDRQFILSSKKLLLSDSGFYLCAWSVFGQSGYTFGSGTRLTVV.

The V and J genes are TRBV9 and TRBJ1-5; possibly TRBD1 for D (6 bases). CDR1 and CDR2 (germline): SGDLS, YYNGEE. The CDR3 length is 14 residues. Trimming cost V 3 bases and J 1 base, with 8 bases left between them. The CDR3, as DNA: TGTGCCAGCAGCGCTGGACAGAGCAATCAGCCCCAGCATTTT. Translated, it gives CASSAGQSNQPQHF.

This clone was seen more than once but under ten times. The chain carries TRBV5-1 and TRBJ1-5; TRBD1 matches at 10 bases. The J segment lost 5 bases and the V segment lost 5 bases, leaving 7 bases of the junction unmatched. In germline, CDR1 is SGHRS, CDR2 YFSETQ. CDR3 length: 15 residues. CDR3 in amino acids: CASSTGTGEYQPQHF. The DNA of the CDR3 is TGCGCCAGCAGTACCGGGACAGGGGAATATCAGCCCCAGCATTTT.

J is TRBJ2-3 and V is TRBV5-4; TRBD2 agrees at 10 bases. The CDR3 spans 15 residues. CDR1 and CDR2 (germline): SGHNT, YYREEE (reference sequence). J lost 5 bases, V lost 2 bases, and 5 bases had no gene match. The CDR3 here is CASSLRTSGLDTQYF. The CDR3 bases are TGTGCCAGCAGCTTAAGGACTAGCGGTTTAGATACGCAGTATTTT.

The chain carries TRBV7-9 and TRBJ1-6; D is unclear. The CDR3 has 13 residues. Germline CDR1 and CDR2: SEHNR and FQNEAQ (reference sequence). V lost 3 bases and J lost 10, with 10 bases in between. CDR3 nucleotides: TGTGCCAGCAGCTTCGAGCGCCTCTCACCCCTCCACTTT. The encoded protein is CASSFERLSPLHF.

The chain joins TRBV6-6 to TRBJ2-7; a possible D gene is TRBD2 (6 bases). Trimming cost V 7 bases and J 6 bases, with 19 bases left between them. CDR1 is MNHNY, CDR2 SVGAGI, per germline (reference sequence). The CDR3 is made up of 14 amino acids. The CDR3 DNA sequence: TGTGCCAGCATTCTTTGGCCGGAAGCGGGCGAGCAGTACTTC. It encodes CASILWPEAGEQYF.

The J gene is TRBJ1-2, the V gene TRBV19; 7 bases are a match to TRBD1. The J segment lost 14 bases and the V segment lost 6 bases, leaving 12 bases of the junction unmatched. The germline V gene encodes CDR1 LNHDA and CDR2 SQIVND (reference sequence). The CDR3 consists of 12 residues. The CDR3, as DNA: TGTGCCAGTAGCGTCGCCGGGACAGCGGAGACCTTC. Translated: CASSVAGTAETF.

The chain joins TRBV30 to TRBJ2-1; the D gene is possibly TRBD1 (5 bases). Germline lookup yields CDR1 GTSNPN and CDR2 SVGIG (reference sequence). V lost 0 bases to trimming and J lost 8 bases, with 14 bases between them. The CDR3 contains 14 residues. The CDR3 nucleotides are TGTGCCTGGAGTGTGTCCTGGGCCAGGGATGAGCAGTTCTTC. Amino acids: CAWSVSWARDEQFF.

This clone showed up just a few times. V is TRBV4-2 and J is TRBJ2-7; 8 bases are shared with TRBD1. The CDR3 loop spans 15 amino acids. V dropped 3 bases and J dropped 4; count of bases not matched to a gene: 8. Germline lookup yields CDR1 LGHNA and CDR2 YNFKEQ. The CDR3, as DNA: TGTGCCAGCAGCCAGGCATCCGGGACAGGTTACGAGCAGTACTTC. It is translated as CASSQASGTGYEQYF.